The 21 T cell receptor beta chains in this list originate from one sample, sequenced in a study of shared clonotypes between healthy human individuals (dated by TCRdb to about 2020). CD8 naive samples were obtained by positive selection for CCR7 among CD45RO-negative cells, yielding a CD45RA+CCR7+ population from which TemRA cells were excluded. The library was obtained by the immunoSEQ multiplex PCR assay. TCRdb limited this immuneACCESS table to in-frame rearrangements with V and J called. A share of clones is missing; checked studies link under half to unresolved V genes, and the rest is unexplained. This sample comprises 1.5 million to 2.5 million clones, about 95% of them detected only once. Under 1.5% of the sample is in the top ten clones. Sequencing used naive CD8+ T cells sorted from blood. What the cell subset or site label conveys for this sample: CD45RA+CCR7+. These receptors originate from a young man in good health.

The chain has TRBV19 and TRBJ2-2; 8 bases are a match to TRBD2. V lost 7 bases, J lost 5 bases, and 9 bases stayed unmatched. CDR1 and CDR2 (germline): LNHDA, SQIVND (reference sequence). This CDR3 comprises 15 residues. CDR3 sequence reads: CASTRLAGSTGELFF. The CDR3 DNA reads TGTGCCAGTACGCGCCTAGCGGGTTCAACCGGGGAGCTGTTTTTT.

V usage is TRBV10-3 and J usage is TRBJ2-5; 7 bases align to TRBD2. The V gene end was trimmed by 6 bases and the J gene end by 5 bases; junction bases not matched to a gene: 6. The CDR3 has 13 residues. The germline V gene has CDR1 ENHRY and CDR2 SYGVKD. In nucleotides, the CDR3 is TGTGCCATCAGCCCCCTAGCGGATGAGACCCAGTACTTC. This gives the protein CAISPLADETQYF.

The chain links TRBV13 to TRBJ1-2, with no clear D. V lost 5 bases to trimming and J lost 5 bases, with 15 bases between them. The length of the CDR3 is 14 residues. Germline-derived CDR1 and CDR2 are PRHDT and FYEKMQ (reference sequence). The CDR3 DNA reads TGTGCCAGCAGCCTCTCCGGGTCCCCATATGGCTACACCTTC. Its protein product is CASSLSGSPYGYTF.

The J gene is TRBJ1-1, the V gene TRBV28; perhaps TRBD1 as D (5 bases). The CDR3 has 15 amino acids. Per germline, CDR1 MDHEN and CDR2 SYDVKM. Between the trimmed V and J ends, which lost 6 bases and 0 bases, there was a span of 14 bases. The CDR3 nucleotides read TGTGCCAGCAGCTCCCTGGGGGAAGTGAACACTGAAGCTTTCTTT. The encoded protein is CASSSLGEVNTEAFF.

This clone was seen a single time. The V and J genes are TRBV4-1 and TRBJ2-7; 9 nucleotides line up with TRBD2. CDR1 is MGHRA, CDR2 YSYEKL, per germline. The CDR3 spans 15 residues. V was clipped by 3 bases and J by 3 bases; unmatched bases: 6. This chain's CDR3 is CASSHSLAGIYEQYF. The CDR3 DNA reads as TGCGCCAGCAGCCACTCCCTAGCGGGAATCTACGAGCAGTACTTC.

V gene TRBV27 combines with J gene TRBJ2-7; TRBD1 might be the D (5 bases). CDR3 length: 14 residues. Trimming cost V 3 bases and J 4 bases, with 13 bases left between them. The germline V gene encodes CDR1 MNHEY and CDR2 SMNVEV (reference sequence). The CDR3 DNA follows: TGTGCCAGCAGTTTCGGAAGGGGAATTTACGAGCAGTACTTC. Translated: CASSFGRGIYEQYF.

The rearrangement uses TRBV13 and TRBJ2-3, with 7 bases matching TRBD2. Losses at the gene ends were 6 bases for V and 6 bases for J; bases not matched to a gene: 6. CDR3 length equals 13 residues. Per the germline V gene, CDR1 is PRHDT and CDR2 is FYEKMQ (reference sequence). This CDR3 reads CASSSDGRDTQYF. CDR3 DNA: TGTGCCAGCAGTTCAGACGGGAGGGATACGCAGTATTTT.

The CDR3, as DNA: TGCGCCAGCAGCTGGGAACCACCGGGCGAGCAGTACTTC. Protein product: CASSWEPPGEQYF. The chain couples TRBV5-1 to TRBJ2-7; D not resolved. The CDR3 runs to 13 residues. The V end lost 3 bases, the J end lost 6 bases, and 13 bases lay between the germline ends. The germline V gene encodes CDR1 SGHRS and CDR2 YFSETQ.

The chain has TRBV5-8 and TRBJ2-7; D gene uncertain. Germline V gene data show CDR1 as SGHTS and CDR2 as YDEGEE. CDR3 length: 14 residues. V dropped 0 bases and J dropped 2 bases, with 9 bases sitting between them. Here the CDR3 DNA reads TGTGCCAGCAGCTTGGTCGTGCCCGCCTACGAGCAGTACTTC. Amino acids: CASSLVVPAYEQYF.

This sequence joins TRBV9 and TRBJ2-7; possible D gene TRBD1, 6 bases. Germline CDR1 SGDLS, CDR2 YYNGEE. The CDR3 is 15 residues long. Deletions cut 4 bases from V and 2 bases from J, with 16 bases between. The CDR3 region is CASSPNPSGAYEQYF. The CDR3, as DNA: TGTGCCAGCAGCCCAAACCCATCAGGGGCCTACGAGCAGTACTTC. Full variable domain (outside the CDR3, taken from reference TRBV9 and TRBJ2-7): DSGVTQTPKHLITATGQRVTLRCSPRSGDLSVYWYQQSLDQGLQFLIQYYNGEERAKGNILERFSAQQFPDLHSELNLSSLELGDSALYFCASSPNPSGAYEQYFGPGTRLTVT.

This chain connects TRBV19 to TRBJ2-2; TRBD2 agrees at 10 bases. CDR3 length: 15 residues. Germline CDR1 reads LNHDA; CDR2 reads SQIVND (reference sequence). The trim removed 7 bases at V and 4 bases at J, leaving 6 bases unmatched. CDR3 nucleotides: TGTGCCAGTACCACGGGACTAGCGTCCACCGGGGAGCTGTTTTTT. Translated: CASTTGLASTGELFF.

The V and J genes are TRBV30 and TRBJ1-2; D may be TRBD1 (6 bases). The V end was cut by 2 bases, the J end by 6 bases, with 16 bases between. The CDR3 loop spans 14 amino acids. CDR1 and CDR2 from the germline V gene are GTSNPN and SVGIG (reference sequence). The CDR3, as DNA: TGTGCCTGGAGTACACTACAGGGTTTGGATGGCTACACCTTC. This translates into CAWSTLQGLDGYTF.

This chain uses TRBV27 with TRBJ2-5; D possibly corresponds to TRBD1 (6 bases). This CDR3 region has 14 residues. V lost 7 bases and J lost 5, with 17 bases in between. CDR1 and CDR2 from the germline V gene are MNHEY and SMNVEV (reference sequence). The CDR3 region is CASTFLGGRETQYF. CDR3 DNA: TGTGCCAGCACCTTCCTAGGGGGAAGGGAGACCCAGTACTTC.

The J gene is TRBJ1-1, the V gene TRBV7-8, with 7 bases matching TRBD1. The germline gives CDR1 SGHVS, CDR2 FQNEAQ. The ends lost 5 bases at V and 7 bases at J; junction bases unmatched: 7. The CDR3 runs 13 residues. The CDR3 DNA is TGTGCCAGCAGCGCGGTGACAGGGATTGAAGCTTTCTTT. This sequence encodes CASSAVTGIEAFF.

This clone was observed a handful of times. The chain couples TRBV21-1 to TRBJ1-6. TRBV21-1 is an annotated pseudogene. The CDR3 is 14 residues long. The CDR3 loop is CASSKEVGDSPLHF. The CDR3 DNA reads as TGTGCCAGCAGCAAAGAGGTGGGGGATTCACCCCTCCACTTT.

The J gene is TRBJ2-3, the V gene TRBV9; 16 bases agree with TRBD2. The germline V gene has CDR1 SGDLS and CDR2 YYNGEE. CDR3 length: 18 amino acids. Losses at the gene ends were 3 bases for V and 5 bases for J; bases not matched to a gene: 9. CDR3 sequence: CASSEPGLAGGPVDTQYF. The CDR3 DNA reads TGTGCCAGCAGCGAACCGGGACTAGCGGGGGGGCCAGTAGATACGCAGTATTTT. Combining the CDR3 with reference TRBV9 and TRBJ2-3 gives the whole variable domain DSGVTQTPKHLITATGQRVTLRCSPRSGDLSVYWYQQSLDQGLQFLIQYYNGEERAKGNILERFSAQQFPDLHSELNLSSLELGDSALYFCASSEPGLAGGPVDTQYFGPGTRLTVL.

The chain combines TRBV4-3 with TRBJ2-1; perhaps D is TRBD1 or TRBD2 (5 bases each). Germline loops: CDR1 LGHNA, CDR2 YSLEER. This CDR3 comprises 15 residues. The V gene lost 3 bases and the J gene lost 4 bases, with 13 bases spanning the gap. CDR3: CASSHRDGEYNEQFF. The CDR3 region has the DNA TGCGCCAGCAGCCACCGGGACGGAGAATACAATGAGCAGTTCTTC.

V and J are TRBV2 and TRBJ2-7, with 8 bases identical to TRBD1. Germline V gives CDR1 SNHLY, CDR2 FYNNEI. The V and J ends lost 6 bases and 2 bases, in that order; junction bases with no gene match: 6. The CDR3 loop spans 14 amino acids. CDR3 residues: CASSPTGDPYEQYF. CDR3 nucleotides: TGTGCCAGCAGCCCGACAGGGGACCCCTACGAGCAGTACTTC.

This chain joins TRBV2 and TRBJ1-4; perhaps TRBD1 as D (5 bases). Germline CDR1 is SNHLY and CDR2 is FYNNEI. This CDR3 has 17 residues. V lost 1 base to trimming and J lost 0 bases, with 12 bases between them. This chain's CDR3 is CASSEEGLVTTNEKLFF. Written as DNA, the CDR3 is TGTGCCAGCAGTGAAGAGGGGTTAGTGACAACTAATGAAAAACTGTTTTTT.

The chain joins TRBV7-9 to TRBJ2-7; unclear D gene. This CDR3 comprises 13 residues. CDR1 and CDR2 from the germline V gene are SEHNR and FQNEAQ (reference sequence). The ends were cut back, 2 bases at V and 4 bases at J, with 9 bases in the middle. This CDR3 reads CASSLPNEYEQYF. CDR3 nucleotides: TGTGCCAGCAGCTTACCGAACGAGTACGAGCAGTACTTC.

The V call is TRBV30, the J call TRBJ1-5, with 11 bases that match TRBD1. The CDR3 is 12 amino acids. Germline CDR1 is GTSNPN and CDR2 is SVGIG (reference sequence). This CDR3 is CAWGQGVQPQHF. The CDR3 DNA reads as TGTGCATGGGGACAGGGGGTTCAGCCCCAGCATTTT.